This TCR beta chain was sequenced during a study of blood T cell repertoires in COVID-19. Study as a whole: Acute and convalescent COVID-19 specimens originated in the United States, Italy and Spain. T cells, B-cell-depleted T cells, or PBMCs supplied cDNA or gDNA.

As handled by the study authors: Nucleated cell counts were estimated from reference gene primer amplification. Only in-frame clones appear in the TCRdb table, and some are missing; sequencing was by immunoSEQ multiplex PCR. V and J calls and clone size are those listed in that table; D and trimming were worked out from the DNA. The table has 85,000 to 100,000 clones, roughly three quarters seen once. A single count supports this clone. Sequenced input: peripheral blood. The clonotype comes from a human donor in a cohort sampled during active COVID-19.

The CDR3 is CAISEGGVDEKLFF. CDR3 bases: TGTGCCATCAGTGAAGGGGGAGTCGATGAAAAACTGTTTTTT. The gene calls are TRBV10-3 and TRBJ1-4, with D maybe TRBD1 (6 bases). Germline V gene lookup returns CDR1 ENHRY and CDR2 SYGVKD. Trimming took off 3 bases at V and 6 bases at J, with 11 bases between the two ends. This CDR3 contains 14 residues.